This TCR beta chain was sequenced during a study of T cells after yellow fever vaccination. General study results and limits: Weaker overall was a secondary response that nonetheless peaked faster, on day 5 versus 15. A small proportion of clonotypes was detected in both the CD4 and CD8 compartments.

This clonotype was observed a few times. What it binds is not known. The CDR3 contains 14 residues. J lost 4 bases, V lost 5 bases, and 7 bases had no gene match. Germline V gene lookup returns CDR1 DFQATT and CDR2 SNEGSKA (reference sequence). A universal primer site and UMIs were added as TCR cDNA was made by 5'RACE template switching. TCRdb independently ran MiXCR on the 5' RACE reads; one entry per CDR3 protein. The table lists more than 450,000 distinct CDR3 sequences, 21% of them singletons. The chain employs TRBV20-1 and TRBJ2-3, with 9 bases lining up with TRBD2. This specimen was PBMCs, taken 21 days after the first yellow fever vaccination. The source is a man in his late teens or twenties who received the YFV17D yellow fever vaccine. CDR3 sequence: CSAVSGGPADTQYF. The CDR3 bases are TGCAGTGCTGTAAGCGGGGGGCCAGCAGATACGCAGTATTTT.